Following are 3 T cell receptor beta chains from one sample sequenced in a study of cytotoxic CD8 clonotypes in ibrutinib-treated CLL. The table came from immunoSEQ multiplex PCR; TCRdb's copy has only in-frame clones and leaves some out. The sample has approximately 100,000 clones; 77% are singletons. The material sequenced was PBMCs, taken after 24 months of ibrutinib treatment. These receptors all stem from a human donor with chronic lymphocytic leukemia.

The chain carries TRBV5-1 and TRBJ2-5; perhaps TRBD2 as D (5 bases). Trimming stripped 4 bases from V and 2 bases from J, with 15 bases between. The CDR3 consists of 15 residues. CDR1 is SGHRS, CDR2 YFSETQ, per germline. CDR3 nucleotide sequence: TGCGCCAGCAGCATCGCTAGCAGCCTGCAAGAGACCCAGTACTTC. Translation: CASSIASSLQETQYF. Looking up the rest from reference TRBV5-1 and TRBJ2-5 gives the full variable domain: KAGVTQTPRYLIKTRGQQVTLSCSPISGHRSVSWYQQTPGQGLQFLFEYFSETQRNKGNFPGRFSGRQFSNSRSEMNVSTLELGDSALYLCASSIASSLQETQYFGPGTRLLVL.

This clone was recorded a few times. The chain couples TRBV6-5 to TRBJ2-7, with 9 bases that match TRBD1. Unmatched junction bases numbered 2, after V lost 0 bases and J lost 2 bases. Germline V CDR1 and CDR2: MNHEY, SVGAGI. This CDR3 has 15 amino acids. As DNA, the CDR3 is TGTGCCAGCAGTTACTCCGGGACAGGGCCCTACGAGCAGTACTTC. This translates into CASSYSGTGPYEQYF.

The V gene is TRBV5-5, the J gene TRBJ1-6; D not certain. V lost 0 bases, J lost 10 bases, and 11 bases lay in between. This CDR3 has 14 amino acids. Germline lookup yields CDR1 SGHKS and CDR2 YYEKEE (reference sequence). Written as DNA, the CDR3 is TGTGCCAGCAGCTTGGCCGGTTTCGCGTCACCCCTCCACTTT. It specifies CASSLAGFASPLHF.